The 21 T cell receptor beta chains in this list originate from one sample, sequenced in a study of blood T cell repertoires in COVID-19. Assay used: immunoSEQ multiplex PCR; TCRdb lists only in-frame clones, some missing. Here the sample spans approximately 290,000 clones, roughly 88% being singletons. The material sequenced was PBMCs or T cells enriched from blood (not recorded which). The receptors here all came from a woman aged 25 to 45 who had recovered from COVID-19.

V gene TRBV28 combines with J gene TRBJ1-1; TRBD1 matches 7 bases. The CDR3 covers 11 residues. Germline loops: CDR1 MDHEN, CDR2 SYDVKM. Unmatched junction bases numbered 5, after V lost 5 bases and J lost 11 bases. The CDR3 spells CASSLTGVAFF. The CDR3 DNA reads TGTGCCAGCAGTCTTACAGGGGTGGCTTTCTTT.

The CDR3 DNA follows: TGTGCCAGCAGCTTTCTAAGAGCGGGAGCAAATGAGCAGTTCTTC. Residues: CASSFLRAGANEQFF. The rearrangement links TRBV7-6 to TRBJ2-1; 8 bases are shared with TRBD2. The CDR3 totals 15 residues. Germline assignment: CDR1 SGHVS and CDR2 FNYEAQ. Trimming took 3 bases from V and 7 from J; bases not matched to a gene: 8.

V usage is TRBV10-2 and J usage is TRBJ2-1; TRBD2 agrees at 11 bases. Per germline, CDR1 WSHSY and CDR2 SAAADI. The CDR3 is 15 residues long. V lost 5 bases and J lost 9; bases outside the gene matches: 9. The CDR3 protein is CASSSSGGFRSEQFF. DNA for the CDR3: TGCGCCAGCAGTTCTAGCGGGGGGTTTCGGAGTGAGCAGTTCTTC.

This clone has a single count. The genes are TRBV28 and TRBJ1-4; no reliable D call. The ends were cut back, 8 bases at V and 1 base at J, with 20 bases in the middle. The V gene's germline CDR1 is MDHEN and CDR2 SYDVKM. CDR3 length: 17 residues. CDR3 bases: TGTGCCAGCGGTTCGATAGGGAGGCAGCGAACTAATGAAAAACTGTTTTTT. Amino acid sequence: CASGSIGRQRTNEKLFF.

The V gene is TRBV5-1, the J gene TRBJ2-1, with 8 bases fitting TRBD2. This CDR3 spans 11 amino acids. The ends lost 8 bases at V and 12 bases at J; junction bases unmatched: 7. Germline V gene data show CDR1 as SGHRS and CDR2 as YFSETQ. The CDR3 DNA reads TGCGCCAGACCCGGGGGGGTTGGGCAGTTCTTC. Translated: CARPGGVGQFF. Combining the CDR3 with reference TRBV5-1 and TRBJ2-1 gives the whole variable domain KAGVTQTPRYLIKTRGQQVTLSCSPISGHRSVSWYQQTPGQGLQFLFEYFSETQRNKGNFPGRFSGRQFSNSRSEMNVSTLELGDSALYLCARPGGVGQFFGPGTRLTVL.

The rearrangement links TRBV5-8 to TRBJ1-1; D gene unclear. Per germline, CDR1 SGHTS and CDR2 YDEGEE. The germline V and J ends were trimmed by 6 bases and 0 bases, with 15 bases remaining between them. The CDR3 is made up of 15 amino acids. The CDR3 DNA is TGTGCCAGCAAACTGACACCACTCATGAACACTGAAGCTTTCTTT. Translating gives CASKLTPLMNTEAFF.

V and J are TRBV6-5 and TRBJ2-3; tentative D call: TRBD2 (5 bases). Germline lookup yields CDR1 MNHEY and CDR2 SVGAGI. V dropped 8 bases and J dropped 2 bases, with 11 bases sitting between them. This CDR3 has 13 residues. The CDR3 DNA reads TGTGCCAGCCGTCCGGGATTCACAGATACGCAGTATTTT. Protein: CASRPGFTDTQYF.

The chain recombines TRBV4-1 with TRBJ2-3, with 9 bases aligning to TRBD1. The CDR3 loop spans 15 amino acids. Trimming took 3 bases from V and 2 from J; bases not matched to a gene: 3. CDR1 and CDR2 (germline): MGHRA, YSYEKL. In nucleotides, the CDR3 is TGCGCCAGCAGCCAGCGGGACAGGGACACAGATACGCAGTATTTT. Translating gives CASSQRDRDTDTQYF.

The rearrangement links TRBV19 to TRBJ1-2; 8 nucleotides match TRBD1. The germline V gene has CDR1 LNHDA and CDR2 SQIVND (reference sequence). V shed 6 bases and J 4 bases; nucleotides not matched to a gene: 19. This CDR3 spans 18 amino acids. Here the CDR3 DNA reads TGTGCCAGTAGCGGAGACAGGGGACCCGGAGATAGGGTCTATGGCTACACCTTC. As protein: CASSGDRGPGDRVYGYTF.

The chain uses TRBV30 and TRBJ2-7, with 7 bases aligning to TRBD1. Germline V gene data show CDR1 as GTSNPN and CDR2 as SVGIG (reference sequence). The CDR3 has 13 residues. The V and J ends lost 1 base and 2 bases, in that order; junction bases with no gene match: 2. CDR3 in amino acids: CAWSGDSTYEQYF. For the CDR3, the DNA is TGTGCCTGGAGTGGGGACAGCACCTACGAGCAGTACTTC. Drawing the rest from reference TRBV30 and TRBJ2-7, the complete variable domain is SQTIHQWPATLVQPVGSPLSLECTVEGTSNPNLYWYRQAAGRGLQLLFYSVGIGQISSEVPQNLSASRPQDRQFILSSKKLLLSDSGFYLCAWSGDSTYEQYFGPGTRLTVT.

The V gene is TRBV10-3, the J gene TRBJ1-2; 8 nucleotides align to TRBD1. The germline V gene has CDR1 ENHRY and CDR2 SYGVKD. The CDR3 runs to 15 residues. The V and J ends lost 0 bases and 4 bases, in that order; junction bases with no gene match: 4. CDR3 region: CAISESRQGAYGYTF. The CDR3 DNA reads as TGTGCCATCAGTGAGTCGAGGCAGGGGGCCTATGGCTACACCTTC.

This chain joins TRBV2 and TRBJ1-2; tentatively, D is TRBD1 (5 bases). There are 14 residues in the CDR3. Germline assignment: CDR1 SNHLY and CDR2 FYNNEI. V dropped 4 bases and J dropped 4 bases, with 13 bases sitting between them. The CDR3 DNA reads as TGTGCCAGCAGTGTTTCGCGGGACGTCTATGGCTACACCTTC. Residues: CASSVSRDVYGYTF.

This clone was seen only a few times. The V call is TRBV2, the J call TRBJ2-7; D uncertain. CDR1 and CDR2 (germline): SNHLY, FYNNEI. The V and J ends lost 5 bases and 3 bases respectively, with 14 bases between them. The CDR3 sequence is 14 residues long. CDR3 in amino acids: CASSSFRHNYEQYF. CDR3 nucleotide sequence: TGTGCCAGCAGTAGCTTTCGACATAACTACGAGCAGTACTTC.

A single count supports this clone. The chain couples TRBV19 to TRBJ1-2; the match to TRBD1 covers 9 bases. The CDR3 contains 14 residues. CDR1 is LNHDA, CDR2 SQIVND, per germline (reference sequence). V gave up 4 bases and J gave up 3 bases; unmatched junction bases: 3. This CDR3 reads CASSTDRGYYGYTF. As DNA, the CDR3 is TGTGCCAGTAGTACCGACAGGGGGTACTATGGCTACACCTTC.

This clone was seen a handful of times. This chain connects TRBV5-6 to TRBJ1-1; no firm D call. Trimming took 3 bases from V and 0 from J, leaving 15 bases between them. This CDR3 region has 16 residues. From germline, CDR1 is SGHDT and CDR2 YYEEEE. The CDR3 loop reads CASSSYGGWMNTEAFF. DNA for the CDR3: TGTGCCAGCAGCTCCTACGGAGGGTGGATGAACACTGAAGCTTTCTTT.

The chain has TRBV5-6 and TRBJ1-1; 8 bases fit TRBD1. Germline V gene sequence: CDR1 SGHDT, CDR2 YYEEEE. Trimming at V came to 4 bases and at J to 8 bases, leaving 13 bases not matched to a gene. This CDR3 has 15 residues. CDR3 DNA sequence: TGTGCCAGCAGCCTACCCCGGGACAGGCGTGGGGAAGCTTTCTTT. This gives the protein CASSLPRDRRGEAFF.

The chain links TRBV7-8 to TRBJ1-5, with a weak D call TRBD1 (5 bases). CDR3 length: 15 amino acids. CDR1 and CDR2 (germline): SGHVS, FQNEAQ. The ends were cut back, 1 base at V and 3 bases at J, with 10 bases in the middle. Here the CDR3 DNA reads TGTGCCAGCAGCTTAGAGGGGTATGACAATCAGCCCCAGCATTTT. Translated: CASSLEGYDNQPQHF.

The chain combines TRBV10-1 with TRBJ1-2; D remains unclear. CDR1 is WNHNN and CDR2 is SYGVQD in the germline V gene (reference sequence). Trimming stripped 1 base from V and 4 bases from J, with 7 bases between. The CDR3 spans 13 residues. The CDR3 nucleotides read TGCGCCAGCAGTGAGTTTCGCAGCTATGGCTACACCTTC. Its translation: CASSEFRSYGYTF.

The chain is built from TRBV3-1 (or the pseudogene TRBV3-2) and TRBJ2-1; TRBD2 matches 7 bases. Germline values: CDR1 LGHDT, CDR2 YNNKEL (reference sequence). Unmatched junction bases numbered 2, after V lost 3 bases and J lost 12 bases. The length of the CDR3 is 11 residues. CDR3 sequence (DNA): TGTGCCAGCAGCCAGGGGAGGGGGCAGTTCTTC. As protein: CASSQGRGQFF.

This chain uses TRBV29-1 with TRBJ1-4; no definite D call. V was cut by 4 bases and J by 8 bases, with 8 bases left in between. The CDR3 consists of 11 residues. Germline V lookup: CDR1 SQVTM, CDR2 ANQGSEA. The DNA for the CDR3 is TGCAGCGTTGGACTCCCGGAAAAACTGTTTTTT. Translating gives CSVGLPEKLFF.

V and J are TRBV27 and TRBJ2-2; D may be TRBD1 (6 bases). Trimming cost V 6 bases and J 1 base, with 12 bases left between them. Per germline, CDR1 MNHEY and CDR2 SMNVEV (reference sequence). This CDR3 has 15 residues. This CDR3 reads CASSAGTLNTGELFF. The DNA of the CDR3 is TGTGCCAGCAGCGCCGGGACACTGAACACCGGGGAGCTGTTTTTT.